This is a list of T cell receptor beta chains from one sample in a study of technical replicates of blood from several donors. Assay used: immunoSEQ multiplex PCR; TCRdb lists only in-frame clones, some missing. Seen here are 45,000 to 55,000 clones, roughly 94% observed once, and the top ten hold 0.2% to 0.25%. Specimen: T cells isolated from PBMCs. The source of these receptors is a human donor in good health. CDR3s include the opening cysteine and the closing phenylalanine or tryptophan. Each record gives: clone size, D gene, J gene, V gene, CDR3 DNA, CDR3 protein. D genes are given only for firm matches. Clone size, where shown, is once, few, many, or a class for clones that have expanded.

>-|TRBD1|TRBJ2-3|TRBV6-5
TGTGCCAGCAGCTTTACAGGGGCGAACACAGATACGCAGTATTTT
CASSFTGANTDTQYF
>once|TRBD1|TRBJ2-2|TRBV14
TGTGCCAGCAGTGTGCCGGGACAGGGGCACACCGGGAAGCTGTTTTTT
CASSVPGQGHTGKLFF
>-|TRBD1|TRBJ1-2|TRBV9
TGTGCCAGCAGCTCGCGGACAGGGTCGGTCGGCTACACCTTC
CASSSRTGSVGYTF
>-|TRBD1|TRBJ1-4|TRBV28
TGTGCCAGCAGTCCCTGGGACAGGGGAAGGGAAAAACTGTTTTTT
CASSPWDRGREKLFF
>-|TRBD1|TRBJ2-6|TRBV10-3
TGTGCCGCCCGGGACAGTGTTTCTGGGGCCAACGTCCTGACTTTC
CAARDSVSGANVLTF
>-|TRBD1|TRBJ2-7|TRBV5-4
TGTGCCAGCAGCTTCCCCGGGACAGGCGCTTACGAGCAGTACTTC
CASSFPGTGAYEQYF
>-|-|TRBJ2-3|TRBV29-1
TGCAGCGTTGAACTAGGGAGGGGGGGCACAGATACGCAGTATTTT
CSVELGRGGTDTQYF
>-|-|TRBJ2-5|TRBV11-3
TGTGCCAGCAGCCCGAGCGTGGGGAGTCAAGAGACCCAGTACTTC
CASSPSVGSQETQYF
>-|-|TRBJ2-3|TRBV18
TGTGCCAGCTCTCCGAGAGAGGTAGCGGATACGCAGTATTTT
CASSPREVADTQYF
>-|TRBD1|TRBJ1-2|TRBV29-1
TGCAGCGCCCTGCTAGCAGGGGGCGATTACTATGGCTACACCTTC
CSALLAGGDYYGYTF
>-|-|TRBJ2-3|TRBV5-1
TGCGCCAGCAGCCAAGGGACTAGCACAGATACGCAGTATTTT
CASSQGTSTDTQYF
>-|TRBD1|TRBJ1-1|TRBV10-1
TGCGCCAGCAGCCCTACAGGGGAAGGAGCTTTCTTT
CASSPTGEGAFF
>-|-|TRBJ1-1|TRBV10-2
TGCGCCAGCCTAGGGGTGAACACTGAAGCTTTCTTT
CASLGVNTEAFF
>-|-|TRBJ2-7|TRBV7-9
TGTGCCAGCACCGCCGTGACTAGGGGTTCCTACGAGCAGTACTTC
CASTAVTRGSYEQYF
>-|-|TRBJ2-7|TRBV5-1
TGCGCCAGCAGCTCTAACCGCTTGGTGGAGGGCTACGAGCAGTACTTC
CASSSNRLVEGYEQYF
>-|-|TRBJ1-1|TRBV6-5
TGTGCCAGCAGTTATAGGAACACTGAAGCTTTCTTT
CASSYRNTEAFF
>-|-|TRBJ2-5|TRBV6-6
TGTGCCAGCAGCAACGGACAGTCAGAGACCCAGTACTTC
CASSNGQSETQYF
>-|-|TRBJ2-7|TRBV5-1
TGCGCCAGCAGCGGGGTGGGAGAGGGCTCCTACGAGCAGTACTTC
CASSGVGEGSYEQYF
>-|-|TRBJ2-7|TRBV18
TGTGCCAGCTCACCACCGGCGGCCTCCTACGAGCAGTACTTC
CASSPPAASYEQYF
>-|-|TRBJ2-1|TRBV5-1
TGCGCCAGCAGCTTGTTTGAGGAGGCGGAGCAGTTCTTC
CASSLFEEAEQFF
>-|-|TRBJ2-7|TRBV10-1
TGCGCCAGCAGTAATAGCTACGAGCAGTACTTC
CASSNSYEQYF
>-|-|TRBJ2-2|TRBV15
TGTGCCACCCTCTCACACCACAACACCGGGGAGCTGTTTTTT
CATLSHHNTGELFF
>-|TRBD2|TRBJ2-3|TRBV7-9
TGTGCCAGCAGCGTCAGACTAGCGGAATTCACAGATACGCAGTATTTT
CASSVRLAEFTDTQYF
>-|-|TRBJ2-3|TRBV9
TGTGCCAGCAGCGTACGGGCGGGGGATACGCAGTATTTT
CASSVRAGDTQYF
>-|-|TRBJ1-1|TRBV28
TGTGCCAGCAGTACATATGGGGACATCTATGAAGCTTTCTTT
CASSTYGDIYEAFF
>-|-|TRBJ1-5|TRBV9
TGTGCCAGCAGCTCCGGACAGATCAATCAGCCCCAGCATTTT
CASSSGQINQPQHF
>once|TRBD2|TRBJ2-2|TRBV7-3
TGTGCCAGCAGCGCAAGGACTAGCGTCACCGGGGAGCTGTTTTTT
CASSARTSVTGELFF
>-|-|TRBJ2-7|TRBV6-6
TGTGCCAGCAGTTATTCGGGAGAGCAGTACTTC
CASSYSGEQYF
>-|-|TRBJ2-7|TRBV28
TGTGCCAGCGCAGCGGTACACAGCTCCTACGAGCAGTACTTC
CASAAVHSSYEQYF
>once|-|TRBJ1-2|TRBV6-5
TGTGCCACCCGAGCGGGGCAAAACTATGGCTACACCTTC
CATRAGQNYGYTF
>-|-|TRBJ1-4|TRBV5-1
TGCGCCAGCAGCTTGGGCAGGGGCGTTGCAACTAATGAAAAACTGTTTTTT
CASSLGRGVATNEKLFF
>-|TRBD1|TRBJ2-1|TRBV7-8
TGTGCCAGCAGCTCAAGATTAGGACCTACCGGGACAGAACTCTTC
CASSSRLGPTGTELF
>-|-|TRBJ2-7|TRBV7-8
TGTGCCAGCACCCTCGTGGGGAGCTCCTACGAGCAGTACTTC
CASTLVGSSYEQYF
>-|-|TRBJ2-2|TRBV11-3
TGTGCCAGCAGCTTAGATCTCCACACCGGGGAGCTGTTTTTT
CASSLDLHTGELFF
>once|TRBD1|TRBJ2-7|TRBV6-5
TGTGCCAGCAGTTACTCGGGGACAGGGGTCCACGAGCAGTACTTC
CASSYSGTGVHEQYF
>-|-|TRBJ1-2|TRBV28
TGTGCCAGCAGTGGCCCCGCAGGGAGGAGTGGCTACACCTTC
CASSGPAGRSGYTF
>-|TRBD2|TRBJ2-5|TRBV28
TGTGCCAGCAGTCGCTGGGAAGCGGGAGGCCTAATCCAAGAGACCCAGTACTTC
CASSRWEAGGLIQETQYF
>-|-|TRBJ1-2|TRBV28
TGTGCCAGCAGTTTATGGGGACGGGAGGGTGGCTACACCTTC
CASSLWGREGGYTF
>-|TRBD2|TRBJ2-1|TRBV19
TGTGCCAGTAGTATTAGCGGGAGGGCCGGTGAGCAGTTCTTC
CASSISGRAGEQFF
>once|-|TRBJ2-7|TRBV5-1
TGCGCCAGCAGCTTGGGGGGGGACAGCTACGAGCAGTACTTC
CASSLGGDSYEQYF
>-|TRBD2|TRBJ2-1|TRBV5-1
TGCGCCAGCAGACTAGCGACCTACAATGAGCAGTTCTTC
CASRLATYNEQFF
>-|-|TRBJ2-5|TRBV11-3
TGTGCCAGCAGCTCGGGGGTAACAGGGGACCTAACGGAGTACTTC
CASSSGVTGDLTEYF
>-|-|TRBJ1-1|TRBV6-5
TGTGCCAGCAGTTACGGGGGAGGGAACACTGAAGCTTTCTTT
CASSYGGGNTEAFF
>-|-|TRBJ1-3|TRBV5-1
TGCGCCAGCAGCGAGGGAGGACAACATTCCGGAAACACCATATATTTT
CASSEGGQHSGNTIYF
>-|TRBD1|TRBJ2-7|TRBV13
TGTGCCAGCAGCTTAATGGACAGGGACTCCTACGAGCAGTACTTC
CASSLMDRDSYEQYF
>-|TRBD1|TRBJ1-2|TRBV18
TGTGCCAGCTCATCGGGACAGCCCAATCCGGAAGGCTACACCTTC
CASSSGQPNPEGYTF
>-|-|TRBJ1-6|TRBV6-5
TGTGCCAGCAGTTACTGGGGCACAGTTGATTCACCCCTCCACTTT
CASSYWGTVDSPLHF
>-|TRBD2|TRBJ2-3|TRBV5-1
TGCGCCAGCAGCGGGGGGACTAGCGCCGCCACAGATACGCAGTATTTT
CASSGGTSAATDTQYF
>-|TRBD1|TRBJ1-2|TRBV6-5
TGTGCCAGCAGTTACGACAGGGGGCGATGGTCCGGCTACACCTTC
CASSYDRGRWSGYTF
>once|TRBD1|TRBJ1-2|TRBV5-6
TGTGCCAGCAGCTTGGACAGGGGGCGAGGTCGTGGCTACACCTTC
CASSLDRGRGRGYTF
>-|TRBD1|TRBJ1-3|TRBV7-8
TGTGCCAGCAGCTTACCAGGGACAGGGGCTGGAAACACCATATATTTT
CASSLPGTGAGNTIYF
>-|TRBD1|TRBJ1-2|TRBV28
TGTGCCAGCAGTTTGGGAACAGGGGCCCACAGGGGCTATGGCTACACCTTC
CASSLGTGAHRGYGYTF
>-|-|TRBJ1-2|TRBV9
TGTGCCAGCAGCGTAGGGACATCTAACTATGGCTACACCTTC
CASSVGTSNYGYTF